The rows below give T cell receptor beta chains drawn from one sample of a study of blood T cells in healthy people across ages. Each CDR3 protein is one row after TCRdb ran MiXCR on the 5' RACE reads. In the table there are some 850,000 distinct CDR3 sequences, roughly 25% of which are singletons. The same data also contributed to another study, on T cells of mothers and their children.

The sequenced sample was blood. These receptors were obtained from a boy under 18 in good health. Both conserved end residues are part of each CDR3. The D gene is left open where the match is weak. Only some rows state a clone size, as once, few, many or a class for expanded clones.

j_call: TRBJ2-3
d_call: NA
v_call: TRBV5-1
clone_size: NA
cdr3_nt: TGCGCCAGCAGCGAGGTTTCTAGCACAGATACGCAGTATTTT
cdr3_aa: CASSEVSSTDTQYF

j_call: TRBJ2-7
d_call: TRBD2
v_call: TRBV9
clone_size: NA
cdr3_nt: TGTGCCAGCATGGGGGGGTACGAGCAGTACTTC
cdr3_aa: CASMGGYEQYF

j_call: TRBJ2-7
d_call: TRBD2
v_call: TRBV2
clone_size: few
cdr3_nt: TGTGCCAGCAGTGAAGCTGGAGCGGGGGTCAGCTCCTACGAGCAGTACTTC
cdr3_aa: CASSEAGAGVSSYEQYF

j_call: TRBJ2-5
d_call: NA
v_call: TRBV6-2/TRBV6-3
clone_size: few
cdr3_nt: TGTGCCAGCAGTCCTCTCCGGGACGGAGAGACCCAGTACTTC
cdr3_aa: CASSPLRDGETQYF

j_call: TRBJ2-1
d_call: TRBD2
v_call: TRBV11-2
clone_size: NA
cdr3_nt: TGTGCCAGCAGCTCCCCCGGGACTAGAAGGAATGAGCAGTTCTTC
cdr3_aa: CASSSPGTRRNEQFF

j_call: TRBJ2-5
d_call: NA
v_call: TRBV29-1
clone_size: many
cdr3_nt: TGCAGCGTTGTAAGGGGTCTCCAAGAGACCCAGTACTTC
cdr3_aa: CSVVRGLQETQYF

j_call: TRBJ2-5
d_call: NA
v_call: TRBV27
clone_size: NA
cdr3_nt: TGTGCCAGTAGCCCCGCGTTACGGAAACAAGAGACCCAGTACTTC
cdr3_aa: CASSPALRKQETQYF

j_call: TRBJ1-2
d_call: NA
v_call: TRBV3-1
clone_size: few
cdr3_nt: TGTGCCAGCAGCCAAGATGAGCTCGGGGGTAGGGGCTACACCTTC
cdr3_aa: CASSQDELGGRGYTF

j_call: TRBJ2-5
d_call: TRBD1
v_call: TRBV6-5
clone_size: once
cdr3_nt: TGTGCCAGCACTAGTGACAGGGGTGGTGAGACCCAGTACTTC
cdr3_aa: CASTSDRGGETQYF

j_call: TRBJ2-5
d_call: NA
v_call: TRBV7-9
clone_size: NA
cdr3_nt: TGTGCCAGCAGCTTTAGTTTCGAAGAGACCCAGTACTTC
cdr3_aa: CASSFSFEETQYF

j_call: TRBJ2-3
d_call: TRBD1
v_call: TRBV9
clone_size: few
cdr3_nt: TGTGCCAGCAGCGCCCCCGGACAGGTTAGCACAGATACGCAGTATTTT
cdr3_aa: CASSAPGQVSTDTQYF

j_call: TRBJ1-1
d_call: NA
v_call: TRBV6-1
clone_size: NA
cdr3_nt: TGTGCCAGCACCCTGGAGGAGAACACTGAAGCTTTCTTT
cdr3_aa: CASTLEENTEAFF

j_call: TRBJ1-1
d_call: NA
v_call: TRBV7-9
clone_size: NA
cdr3_nt: TGTGCCAGCAGCCTCGAAGCGGCGAATAAAGCTTTCTTT
cdr3_aa: CASSLEAANKAFF

j_call: TRBJ2-5
d_call: TRBD1
v_call: TRBV2
clone_size: NA
cdr3_nt: TGTGCCAACGGACAGGGGGCGCGGGAGACCCAGTACTTC
cdr3_aa: CANGQGARETQYF

j_call: TRBJ1-2
d_call: NA
v_call: TRBV5-5
clone_size: NA
cdr3_nt: TGTGCCAGCAGCTCTGCCCGGGGGGGCTATGGCTACACCTTC
cdr3_aa: CASSSARGGYGYTF

j_call: TRBJ2-7
d_call: NA
v_call: TRBV6-2/TRBV6-3
clone_size: NA
cdr3_nt: TGTGCCAGCGGACGAGGGGGGATCTCACTTGGGGAGCAGTACTTC
cdr3_aa: CASGRGGISLGEQYF

j_call: TRBJ1-1
d_call: TRBD1
v_call: TRBV25-1
clone_size: NA
cdr3_nt: TGTGCCAGCAGTGAAGACAGACAGGGGGCGTCTGGTTTCTTT
cdr3_aa: CASSEDRQGASGFF

j_call: TRBJ2-7
d_call: TRBD2
v_call: TRBV4-2
clone_size: NA
cdr3_nt: TGTGCCAGCAGCCCGATAGAGACTAGCGGTACCTACGAGCAGTACTTC
cdr3_aa: CASSPIETSGTYEQYF

j_call: TRBJ2-5
d_call: NA
v_call: TRBV2
clone_size: NA
cdr3_nt: TGTGCCACCTGGGGAAGCGGGCGAGAGACCCAGTACTTC
cdr3_aa: CATWGSGRETQYF

j_call: TRBJ2-1
d_call: NA
v_call: TRBV24-1
clone_size: few
cdr3_nt: TGTGCCACCAGTTGGGGTAGGGCAGGGAATGAGCAGTTCTTC
cdr3_aa: CATSWGRAGNEQFF

j_call: TRBJ2-4
d_call: TRBD2
v_call: TRBV20-1
clone_size: NA
cdr3_nt: TGCAGTGCTCCCCCCGGGAGCGGGGGAAACATTCAGTACTTC
cdr3_aa: CSAPPGSGGNIQYF

j_call: TRBJ1-4
d_call: NA
v_call: TRBV28
clone_size: few
cdr3_nt: TGTGCCAGCAGTCCCACCCCCCAGGGAATTAATGAAAAACTGTTTTTT
cdr3_aa: CASSPTPQGINEKLFF

j_call: TRBJ1-1
d_call: NA
v_call: TRBV5-6
clone_size: few
cdr3_nt: TGTGCCAGCATATCCCGAGGGCTAACTGAAGCTTTCTTT
cdr3_aa: CASISRGLTEAFF